The 21 T cell receptor beta chains presented below share a single source sample, sequenced in a study of metastatic and nonmetastatic thyroid tumors. Using MiXCR, TCRdb re-called clones from the PCR reads. The table includes over 25,000 clones, more than 13% detected once. Not a single patient had been given any form of treatment at any point before undergoing thyroid surgery. Sequenced sample: blood. The origin of the receptors is a female donor with papillary thyroid cancer or a benign thyroid nodule (not recorded which). Some clones in this sample may be carry-over from other donors' samples.

This clone was recorded many times. The sample has other DNA sequences that encode this CDR3 too. This rearrangement joins TRBV20-1 to TRBJ2-3; the D is unclear. V lost 6 bases, J lost 0 bases, and 13 bases lay in between. Germline lookup yields CDR1 DFQATT and CDR2 SNEGSKA (reference sequence). The CDR3 extends over 14 amino acids. As DNA, the CDR3 is TGCAGTGCCCGCGGCGAATGGAGCACAGATACGCAGTATTTT. Its protein product is CSARGEWSTDTQYF.

The genes are TRBV7-9 and TRBJ1-1, with D unresolved. Between the trimmed V and J ends, which lost 3 bases and 0 bases, there was a span of 11 bases. The germline CDR1 and CDR2 sequences are SEHNR and FQNEAQ (reference sequence). There are 15 residues in the CDR3. CDR3 coding DNA: TGTGCCAGCAGCTTTTCACAGTGGATGAACACTGAAGCTTTCTTT. It specifies CASSFSQWMNTEAFF. Together with reference TRBV7-9 and TRBJ1-1, the CDR3 gives the full variable domain: DTGVSQNPRHKITKRGQNVTFRCDPISEHNRLYWYRQTLGQGPEFLTYFQNEAQLEKSRLLSDRFSAERPKGSFSTLEIQRTEQGDSAMYLCASSFSQWMNTEAFFGQGTRLTVV.

In this sample, this clone is medium-sized. This chain connects TRBV30 to TRBJ2-7, with 7 bases aligning to TRBD1. CDR1 and CDR2 from the germline V gene are GTSNPN and SVGIG (reference sequence). The length of the CDR3 is 14 residues. Trimming cost V 3 bases and J 6 bases; bases outside gene matches: 11. Here the CDR3 DNA reads TGTGCCTGGAGCCATGGGAGTACAGGGGCCGAGCAGTACTTC. It is translated as CAWSHGSTGAEQYF.

This chain joins TRBV18 and TRBJ1-1; D is unclear. Germline V CDR1 and CDR2: KGHSH, LQKENI. V was shortened by 5 bases and J by 5 bases, with 18 bases between the two germline ends. The CDR3 runs to 15 residues. The CDR3 sequence: CASSDTVEAGTEAFF. The CDR3 DNA is TGTGCCAGCTCAGACACAGTGGAAGCGGGGACTGAAGCTTTCTTT.

By its share, this clone is medium-sized (0.01 to 0.1%). The chain carries TRBV6-1 and TRBJ2-7; the match to TRBD2 covers 8 bases. The CDR3 runs to 17 residues. V was pared by 6 bases and J by 4 bases, with 17 bases of the junction left unmatched. Per the germline V gene, CDR1 is MNHNS and CDR2 is SASEGT. The CDR3 nucleotides read TGTGCCAGCAGACCCACCGTTTTGGGACTAGGGGGATACGAGCAGTACTTC. Amino acids: CASRPTVLGLGGYEQYF.

This clone occurred many times. The chain has TRBV4-2 and TRBJ1-2; no clear D gene. Trimming took off 1 base at V and 8 bases at J, with 14 bases between the two ends. The germline V gene encodes CDR1 LGHNA and CDR2 YNFKEQ. The CDR3 has 14 residues. The CDR3 region has the DNA TGTGCCAGCAGCCAAGTATCGAAGGTAAACGGCTACACCTTC. Its translation is CASSQVSKVNGYTF.

This clone was recorded at least ten times. V usage is TRBV6-1 and J usage is TRBJ2-1; 7 positions agree with TRBD1. Trimming at V came to 5 bases and at J to 7 bases, leaving 8 bases not matched to a gene. Looked up from germline, CDR1 is MNHNS and CDR2 is SASEGT. The CDR3 sequence is 14 residues long. The DNA of the CDR3 is TGTGCCAGCAGTCTCCCGACAGGGTGGAATGAGCAGTTCTTC. This sequence encodes CASSLPTGWNEQFF.

This clone was recorded at least ten times. A much more abundant neighbour one base away suggests this may be a read error. The V call is TRBV12-3 or TRBV12-4, the J call TRBJ2-7; tentatively, D is TRBD1 (6 bases). CDR3 length equals 13 residues. V lost 3 bases to trimming and J lost 5 bases, with 11 bases between them. CDR3 amino acids: CASSFTGPDEQYF. The CDR3 coding sequence is TGTGCCAGCAGTTTTACAGGGCCCGACGAGCAGTACTTC.

The rearrangement joins TRBV5-1 to TRBJ2-5; D remains ambiguous. The CDR3 is 14 amino acids. From germline, CDR1 is SGHRS and CDR2 YFSETQ. V was clipped by 0 bases and J by 0 bases, with 6 bases between them. The CDR3 nucleotides read TGCGCCAGCAGCTTGGCGTCGTACCAAGAGACCCAGTACTTC. Translated, it gives CASSLASYQETQYF.

The chain carries TRBV5-8 and TRBJ1-5; D is unclear. CDR3 size: 16 residues. Germline V CDR1 and CDR2: SGHTS, YDEGEE. Trimming took 4 bases from V and 3 from J, leaving 17 bases between them. Here the CDR3 reads CASSTAAEFYNQPQHF. The CDR3 DNA sequence: TGTGCCAGCAGCACTGCGGCCGAGTTTTACAATCAGCCCCAGCATTTT.

V usage is TRBV28 and J usage is TRBJ2-7; TRBD1 agrees at 9 bases. Looked up from germline, CDR1 is MDHEN and CDR2 is SYDVKM. The CDR3 contains 14 residues. After removal of 6 bases from V and 2 bases from J, the junction contained 5 bases not matched to a gene. The CDR3 region has the DNA TGTGCCAGCAGACAGACAGGGGGGACCTACGAGCAGTACTTC. It codes for CASRQTGGTYEQYF.

This clone was detected a few times. The V call is TRBV24-1, the J call TRBJ2-5; a weak D match, TRBD2 (5 bases). The CDR3 loop spans 15 amino acids. V dropped 4 bases and J dropped 4 bases, with 15 bases sitting between them. Germline CDR1 is KGHDR and CDR2 is SFDVKD. The CDR3: CATSDSGSGGETQYF. DNA of the CDR3: TGTGCCACCAGTGACTCTGGTTCTGGAGGAGAGACCCAGTACTTC.

Concerning this clone itself: The junction shows a germline mismatch at one end, possibly a read error. The chain links TRBV6-1 to TRBJ2-1; D uncertain. The CDR3 contains 14 residues. CDR1 and CDR2 from the germline V gene are MNHNS and SASEGT. For the CDR3, the DNA is TGTACCAGCAGCCCCCGCCGGGCAAACAATGAGCAGTTCTTC. As protein: CTSSPRRANNEQFF.

This chain links TRBV10-2 with TRBJ2-5; the D call may be TRBD1 or TRBD2 (6 bases each). This CDR3 has 15 residues. The V gene's germline CDR1 is WSHSY and CDR2 SAAADI. Trimming shortened V by 8 bases and J by 10 bases, and 26 bases separated the two germline ends. For the CDR3, the DNA is TGCGCCAGCGACATTCCGACAGGTGGCCGGGGACTCCAGTACTTC. Encoded protein: CASDIPTGGRGLQYF.

This clone appeared a few times. The chain joins TRBV12-3 or TRBV12-4 to TRBJ2-3, with 7 positions matching TRBD2. After removal of 5 bases from V and 2 bases from J, the junction contained 7 bases not matched to a gene. The CDR3 is 15 residues long. CDR3 loop: CASSRDRDYTDTQYF. For the CDR3, the DNA is TGTGCCAGCAGTCGAGACCGGGACTACACAGATACGCAGTATTTT.

This clone was seen repeatedly, ten times or more. The V and J genes are TRBV6-4 and TRBJ1-1; D is ambiguous. The CDR3 covers 15 residues. Germline-derived CDR1 and CDR2 are MRHNA and SNTAGT. V lost 2 bases and J 1 base, leaving 11 bases between the germline ends. CDR3 amino acids: CASSDGPRSNTEAFF. The CDR3 nucleotides are TGTGCCAGCAGTGACGGCCCCAGGTCGAACACTGAAGCTTTCTTT.

Sample share makes this clone medium-sized. This chain links TRBV6-1 with TRBJ2-7; possible D gene TRBD2, 5 bases. In germline, CDR1 is MNHNS, CDR2 SASEGT. This CDR3 contains 14 residues. V was trimmed by 7 bases and J by 3 bases, leaving 16 bases between them. In nucleotides, the CDR3 is TGTGCCAGCATCGGAGGCCCACCCGTCTACGAGCAGTACTTC. Residues: CASIGGPPVYEQYF.

In its sample, this clone was seen many times. The chain links TRBV20-1 to TRBJ1-1, with unresolved D. Deletions cut 6 bases from V and 6 bases from J, with 14 bases between. CDR3 length equals 12 residues. Germline loops: CDR1 DFQATT, CDR2 SNEGSKA (reference sequence). The CDR3 sequence: CSASPSVPEAFF. CDR3 sequence (DNA): TGCAGTGCCAGCCCCTCCGTACCTGAAGCTTTCTTT.

The rearrangement links TRBV2 to TRBJ2-7; TRBD2 aligns across 8 bases. The germline CDR1 and CDR2 sequences are SNHLY and FYNNEI. J lost 5 bases, V lost 1 base, and 10 bases had no gene match. This CDR3 comprises 16 residues. The CDR3 loop is CASSEGDLGTSDEQYF. DNA for the CDR3: TGTGCCAGCAGTGAAGGGGACCTCGGGACTAGTGACGAGCAGTACTTC.

This clone was counted ten times or more. V and J are TRBV20-1 and TRBJ2-7; 7 bases match TRBD1. The CDR3 contains 17 residues. CDR1 is DFQATT, CDR2 SNEGSKA, per germline (reference sequence). Trimming at V came to 0 bases and at J to 2 bases, leaving 13 bases not matched to a gene. CDR3 loop: CSARDWGRGTETYEQYF. In nucleotides, the CDR3 is TGCAGTGCTAGAGATTGGGGCAGGGGGACGGAGACCTACGAGCAGTACTTC.

This clone was counted ten times or more. The chain joins TRBV28 to TRBJ2-7, with a weak D call TRBD2 (5 bases). The V end was cut by 8 bases, the J end by 4 bases, with 18 bases between. The germline CDR1 and CDR2 sequences are MDHEN and SYDVKM. CDR3 length: 14 residues. The CDR3 spells CASGPGGSQYEQYF. The CDR3 DNA follows: TGTGCCAGCGGTCCCGGTGGGAGTCAGTACGAGCAGTACTTC.